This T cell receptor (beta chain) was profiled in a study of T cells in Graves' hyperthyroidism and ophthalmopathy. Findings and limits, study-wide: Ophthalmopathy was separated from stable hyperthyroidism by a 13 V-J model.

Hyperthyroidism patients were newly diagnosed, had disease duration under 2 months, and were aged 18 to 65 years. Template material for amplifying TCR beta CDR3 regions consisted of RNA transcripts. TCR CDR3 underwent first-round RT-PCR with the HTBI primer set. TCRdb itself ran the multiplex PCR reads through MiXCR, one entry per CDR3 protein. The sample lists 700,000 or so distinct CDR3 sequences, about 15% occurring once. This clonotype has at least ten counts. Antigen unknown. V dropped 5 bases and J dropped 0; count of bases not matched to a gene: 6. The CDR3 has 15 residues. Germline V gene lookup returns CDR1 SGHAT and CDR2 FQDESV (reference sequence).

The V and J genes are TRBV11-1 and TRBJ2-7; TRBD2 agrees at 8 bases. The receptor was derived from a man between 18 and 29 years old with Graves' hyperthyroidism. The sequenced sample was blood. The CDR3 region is CASSTSGTSSYEQYF. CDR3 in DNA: TGTGCCAGCAGCACCTCCGGGACTAGCTCCTACGAGCAGTACTTC.